The clone carrying this T cell receptor beta chain was picked up many times. Its specificity is not known. This sample is part of a study of T-cell reconstitution after alpha-beta-depleted transplantation in children. Unique molecular identifiers were used in preparing the TCRbeta library. TCRdb re-called the PCR reads with MiXCR, one entry per CDR3 protein. The sample consists of a few hundred thousand distinct CDR3 sequences, 11% of them appearing once. Whole-study results and caveats: T cells produced anew were the main source of T-cell counts and diversity one year after transplant.

V was cut by 4 bases and J by 7 bases, with 11 bases left in between. The CDR3 length is 12 residues. Germline V gene data show CDR1 as SGHDT and CDR2 as YYEEEE. V and J are TRBV5-6 and TRBJ1-1, with D possibly matching TRBD1 (6 bases). This receptor was obtained from a male patient between 2 and 15 years old who had a stem cell transplant for chronic granulomatous disease, so the T cells may come from the graft donor. Sequencing used peripheral blood, obtained 180 days after TCRalphabeta/CD19-depleted stem cell transplant. The CDR3 region is CASSGSRGEAFF. CDR3 DNA sequence: TGTGCCAGCAGCGGTTCCAGGGGTGAAGCTTTCTTT.